This T cell receptor beta chain was obtained from a study of cytomegalovirus exposure and HLA in healthy donors. About the study: The 650 to 850 first-cohort repertoires and the roughly 130 validation repertoires shared the same platform, a later analysis reported. Study results and limitations: Cytomegalovirus status was reportedly diagnosed by the classifier with high specificity and sensitivity. Cytomegalovirus association was assigned to approximately 160 TCR beta chains.

CDR1 is SGHTA and CDR2 is FQGNSA in the germline V gene. This CDR3 is 14 amino acids long. V gave up 5 bases and J gave up 4 bases; unmatched junction bases: 4. TCRdb's copy holds only in-frame clones and misses some; the assay was immunoSEQ multiplex PCR. The sample includes about 62,000 clones, over 90% of them seen just once. To note about this clone: Its matching antigen is unknown.

The origin of this receptor is a young woman in good health and CMV-seropositive. Sequencing was done on a sample of PBMCs. This chain links TRBV7-2 with TRBJ1-5; the match to TRBD1 covers 8 bases. The CDR3 region has the DNA TGTGCCAGCAGCCAAGGACAGGGTAATCAGCCCCAGCATTTT. It specifies CASSQGQGNQPQHF. Using reference TRBV7-2 and TRBJ1-5 for the parts outside the CDR3, the full variable domain is GAGVSQSPSNKVTEKGKDVELRCDPISGHTALYWYRQSLGQGLEFLIYFQGNSAPDKSGLPSDRFSAERTGGSVSTLTIQRTQQEDSAVYLCASSQGQGNQPQHFGDGTRLSIL.